This T cell receptor beta chain was sequenced for a study of blood T cell repertoires in COVID-19. At the level of the study: Some COVID-19 samples were acute and others convalescent; all came from the United States, Italy and Spain. Sources were T cells, B-cell-depleted T cells, or PBMCs; the material itself was cDNA or gDNA.

Trimming stripped 8 bases from V and 10 bases from J, with 10 bases between. The CDR3 runs 10 residues. Study processing details: Estimates of nucleated cell counts were drawn from the amplification of reference gene primers. Clones were sequenced by immunoSEQ multiplex PCR, and TCRdb holds only the in-frame ones, with some missing. V and J calls and clone size are as listed in that table; D and trimming were resolved from the DNA. The data show tens of thousands of clones, with about four fifths seen just once and roughly 13% held by the top ten. Patients from Seattle were sampled longitudinally, starting during active infection.

The clonotype comes from a man aged 50-59 years with COVID-19, enrolled during active disease. Sequencing used peripheral blood. The rearrangement uses TRBV12-3 or TRBV12-4 and TRBJ2-3; a possible D gene is TRBD2 (6 bases). The CDR3: CASRSGAQYF. In nucleotides, the CDR3 is TGTGCCAGCCGGTCGGGGGCGCAGTATTTT.